This T cell receptor beta chain was documented in a study of T cell responses to AZD1222 COVID-19 vaccine. Study results and limitations: The donor group comprised mostly white British people and more females; the analysis possibly underestimated clonal diversity. Reportedly, nearly half the spike-specific TCRs target unmutated variant regions.

CDR1 and CDR2 from the germline V gene are MNHNS and SASEGT. Trimming cost V 2 bases and J 8 bases, with 21 bases left between them. The CDR3 runs 16 residues. A few counts support this clone. Its antigen remains unidentified. Some clones are missing from TCRdb's copy, which holds only in-frame ones; the method was immunoSEQ multiplex PCR. Among 130,000 to 150,000 clones listed, around 88% were seen once. Sequencing used peripheral blood, obtained on day 0 of MenACWY control vaccination. V is TRBV6-1 and J is TRBJ1-2, with a tentative D call TRBD1 (5 bases). This TCR was recovered from an adult in good health. This chain's CDR3 is CASSESLSGTQRGYTF. In DNA, the CDR3 is TGTGCCAGCAGTGAAAGTTTGTCCGGGACCCAGAGGGGCTACACCTTC.